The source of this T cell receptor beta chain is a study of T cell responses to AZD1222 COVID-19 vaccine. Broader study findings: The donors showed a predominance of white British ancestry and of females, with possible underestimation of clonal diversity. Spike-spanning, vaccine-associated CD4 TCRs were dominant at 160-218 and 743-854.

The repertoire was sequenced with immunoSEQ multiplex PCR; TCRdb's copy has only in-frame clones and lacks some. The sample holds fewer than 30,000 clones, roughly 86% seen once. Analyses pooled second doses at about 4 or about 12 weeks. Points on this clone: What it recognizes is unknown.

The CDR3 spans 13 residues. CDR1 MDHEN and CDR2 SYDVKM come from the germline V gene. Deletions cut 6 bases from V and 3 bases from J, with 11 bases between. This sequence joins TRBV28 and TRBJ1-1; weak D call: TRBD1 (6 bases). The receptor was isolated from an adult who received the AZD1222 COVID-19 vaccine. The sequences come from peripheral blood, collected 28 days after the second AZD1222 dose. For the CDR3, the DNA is TGTGCCAGCAGGAGGACAGACTACACTGAAGCTTTCTTT. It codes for CASRRTDYTEAFF.